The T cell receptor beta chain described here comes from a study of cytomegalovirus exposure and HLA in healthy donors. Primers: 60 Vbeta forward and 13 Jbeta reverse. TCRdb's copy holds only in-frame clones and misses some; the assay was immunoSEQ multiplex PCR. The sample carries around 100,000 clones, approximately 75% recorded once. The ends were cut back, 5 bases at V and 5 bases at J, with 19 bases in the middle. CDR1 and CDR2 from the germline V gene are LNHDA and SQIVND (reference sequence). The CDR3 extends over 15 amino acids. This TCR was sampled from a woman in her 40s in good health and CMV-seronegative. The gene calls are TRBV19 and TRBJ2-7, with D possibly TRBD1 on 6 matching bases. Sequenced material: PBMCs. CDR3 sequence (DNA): TGTGCCAGTAGTCCCCACTTAAAGGGGGAAAACGAGCAGTACTTC. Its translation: CASSPHLKGENEQYF.